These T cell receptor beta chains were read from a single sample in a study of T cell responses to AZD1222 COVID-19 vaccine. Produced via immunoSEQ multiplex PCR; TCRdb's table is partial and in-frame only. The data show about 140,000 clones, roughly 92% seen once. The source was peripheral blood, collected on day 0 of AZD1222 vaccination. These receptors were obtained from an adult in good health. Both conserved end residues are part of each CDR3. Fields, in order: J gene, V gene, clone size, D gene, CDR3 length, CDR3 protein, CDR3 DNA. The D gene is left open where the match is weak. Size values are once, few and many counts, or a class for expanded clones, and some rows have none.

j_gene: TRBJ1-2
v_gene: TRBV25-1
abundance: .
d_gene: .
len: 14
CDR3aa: CASSGNPGGYGYTF
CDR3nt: TGTGCCAGCAGTGGCAACCCAGGAGGCTATGGCTACACCTTC

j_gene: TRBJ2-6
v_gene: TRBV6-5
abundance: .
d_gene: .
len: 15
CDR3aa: CASSSRASGANVLTF
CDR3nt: TGTGCCAGCAGTTCACGGGCCTCTGGGGCCAACGTCCTGACTTTC

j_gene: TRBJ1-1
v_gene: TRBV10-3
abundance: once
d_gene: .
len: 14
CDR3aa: CAISESYRDAEAFF
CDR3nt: TGTGCCATCAGTGAGTCATACAGGGACGCTGAAGCTTTCTTT

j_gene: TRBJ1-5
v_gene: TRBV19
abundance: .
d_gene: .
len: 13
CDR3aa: CASSIGVNQPQHF
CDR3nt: TGTGCCAGTAGTATAGGGGTCAATCAGCCCCAGCATTTT

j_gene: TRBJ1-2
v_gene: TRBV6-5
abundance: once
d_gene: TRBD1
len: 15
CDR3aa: CASKAGAGGDYGYTF
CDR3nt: TGTGCCAGCAAAGCGGGGGCAGGGGGTGACTATGGCTACACCTTC

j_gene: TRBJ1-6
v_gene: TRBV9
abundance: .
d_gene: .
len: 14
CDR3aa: CASSEGGLGAPLHF
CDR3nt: TGTGCCAGCAGCGAAGGCGGTCTTGGGGCACCCCTCCACTTT

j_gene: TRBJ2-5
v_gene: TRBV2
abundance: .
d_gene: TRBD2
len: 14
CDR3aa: CASSSGRGGETQYF
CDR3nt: TGTGCCAGCAGTAGCGGGAGAGGGGGAGAGACCCAGTACTTC

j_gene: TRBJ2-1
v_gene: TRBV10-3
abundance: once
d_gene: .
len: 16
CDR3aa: CAISEGGQGWYNEQFF
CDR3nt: TGTGCCATCAGTGAGGGCGGGCAGGGTTGGTACAATGAGCAGTTCTTC

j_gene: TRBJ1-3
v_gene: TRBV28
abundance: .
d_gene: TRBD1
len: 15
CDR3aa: CASSLNRGRGNTIYF
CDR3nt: TGTGCCAGCAGTTTAAACAGGGGGCGCGGAAACACCATATATTTT

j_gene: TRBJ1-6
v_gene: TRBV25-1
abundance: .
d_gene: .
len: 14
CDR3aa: CASSVSRGGSPLHF
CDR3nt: TGTGCCAGCAGTGTCTCCCGGGGAGGTTCACCCCTCCACTTT

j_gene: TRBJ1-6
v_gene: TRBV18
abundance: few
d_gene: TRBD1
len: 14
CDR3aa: CASSPEGQGSPLHF
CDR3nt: TGTGCCAGCTCACCGGAAGGACAGGGCTCACCCCTCCACTTT

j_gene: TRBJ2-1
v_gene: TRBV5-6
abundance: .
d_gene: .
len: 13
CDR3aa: CASSFVRGHEQFF
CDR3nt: TGTGCCAGCAGCTTCGTACGGGGCCATGAGCAGTTCTTC

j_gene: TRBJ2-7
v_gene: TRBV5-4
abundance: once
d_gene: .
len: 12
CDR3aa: CASSPRGNEQYF
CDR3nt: TGTGCCAGCAGCCCTCGGGGGAACGAGCAGTACTTC

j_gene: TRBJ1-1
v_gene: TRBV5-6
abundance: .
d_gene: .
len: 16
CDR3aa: CASSLTRTLEYTEAFF
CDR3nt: TGTGCCAGCAGCTTGACCCGAACCTTAGAGTACACTGAAGCTTTCTTT

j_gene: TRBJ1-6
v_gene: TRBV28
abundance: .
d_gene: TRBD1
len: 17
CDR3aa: CASSLGAGGSYNSPLHF
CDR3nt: TGTGCCAGCAGTTTGGGAGCAGGGGGCTCCTATAATTCACCCCTCCACTTT

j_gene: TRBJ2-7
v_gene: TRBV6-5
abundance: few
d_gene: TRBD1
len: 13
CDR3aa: CASSSQGAGEQYF
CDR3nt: TGTGCCAGCAGCTCACAGGGGGCGGGTGAGCAGTACTTC

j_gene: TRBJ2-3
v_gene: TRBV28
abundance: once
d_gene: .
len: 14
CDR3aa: CASSGGRFTDTQYF
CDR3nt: TGTGCCAGCAGTGGGGGGAGATTCACAGATACGCAGTATTTT

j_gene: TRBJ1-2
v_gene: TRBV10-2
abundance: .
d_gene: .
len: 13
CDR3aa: CASSEAGSYGYTF
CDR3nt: TGCGCCAGCAGTGAAGCGGGGAGCTATGGCTACACCTTC

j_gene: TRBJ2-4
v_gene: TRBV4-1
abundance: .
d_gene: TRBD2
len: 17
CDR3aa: CASSQVLAGRGKNIQYF
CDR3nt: TGCGCCAGCAGCCAAGTTTTAGCGGGAAGGGGCAAAAACATTCAGTACTTC

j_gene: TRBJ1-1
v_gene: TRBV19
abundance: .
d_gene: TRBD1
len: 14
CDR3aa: CASTRGQGDTEAFF
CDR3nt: TGTGCCAGTACAAGGGGACAGGGGGACACTGAAGCTTTCTTT

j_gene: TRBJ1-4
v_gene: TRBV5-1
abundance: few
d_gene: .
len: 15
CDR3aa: CASSSYGATNEKLFF
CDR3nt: TGCGCCAGCAGCTCCTACGGCGCAACTAATGAAAAACTGTTTTTT

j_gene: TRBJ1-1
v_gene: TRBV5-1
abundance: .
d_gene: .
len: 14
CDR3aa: CASSQGRTNTEAFF
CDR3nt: TGCGCCAGCTCCCAGGGGAGAACGAACACTGAAGCTTTCTTT

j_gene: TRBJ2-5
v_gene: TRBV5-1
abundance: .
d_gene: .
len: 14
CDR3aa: CASSLGGSGETQYF
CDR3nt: TGCGCCAGCAGCTTGGGGGGTAGTGGAGAGACCCAGTACTTC

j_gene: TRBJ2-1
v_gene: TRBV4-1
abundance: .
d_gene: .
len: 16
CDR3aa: CASSQVTGRPLRHRFF
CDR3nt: TGCGCCAGCAGCCAAGTGACCGGGAGACCCCTTAGACATAGGTTCTTC

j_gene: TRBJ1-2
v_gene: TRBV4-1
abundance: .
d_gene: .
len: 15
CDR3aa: CASSQAGTDYYGYTF
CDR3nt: TGCGCCAGCAGCCAAGCCGGGACGGACTACTATGGCTACACCTTC

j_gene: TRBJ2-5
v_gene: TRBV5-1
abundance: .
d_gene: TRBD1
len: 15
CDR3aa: CASTPGTGGQETQYF
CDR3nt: TGCGCCAGCACCCCCGGGACAGGGGGCCAAGAGACCCAGTACTTC

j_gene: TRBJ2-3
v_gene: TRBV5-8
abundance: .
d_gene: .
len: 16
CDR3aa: CASSSTGGPNTDTQYF
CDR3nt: TGTGCCAGCAGCTCAACGGGCGGGCCTAACACAGATACGCAGTATTTT

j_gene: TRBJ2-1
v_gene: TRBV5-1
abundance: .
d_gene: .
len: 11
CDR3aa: CASSPDDEQFF
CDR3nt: TGCGCCAGCAGCCCGGATGATGAGCAGTTCTTC

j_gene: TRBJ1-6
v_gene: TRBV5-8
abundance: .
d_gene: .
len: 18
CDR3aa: CASSSLGVWGIDNSPLHF
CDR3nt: TGTGCCAGCAGCTCCCTAGGTGTGTGGGGCATCGATAATTCACCCCTCCACTTT

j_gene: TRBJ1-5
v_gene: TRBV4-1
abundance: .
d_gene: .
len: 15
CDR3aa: CASSQDRGDNQPQHF
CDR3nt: TGCGCCAGCAGCCAAGACAGGGGCGACAATCAGCCCCAGCATTTT

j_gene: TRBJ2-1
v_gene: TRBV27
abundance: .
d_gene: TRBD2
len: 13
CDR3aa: CASSGTNYNEQFF
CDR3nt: TGTGCCAGCAGTGGGACTAACTACAATGAGCAGTTCTTC

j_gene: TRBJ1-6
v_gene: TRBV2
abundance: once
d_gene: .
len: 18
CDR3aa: CASSARRTASSYNSPLHF
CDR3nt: TGTGCCAGCAGTGCCCGTCGGACGGCGAGCTCCTATAATTCACCCCTCCACTTT

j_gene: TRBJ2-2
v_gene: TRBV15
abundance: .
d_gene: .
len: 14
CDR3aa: CATSRDTNTGELFF
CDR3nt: TGTGCCACCAGCAGAGACACAAACACCGGGGAGCTGTTTTTT